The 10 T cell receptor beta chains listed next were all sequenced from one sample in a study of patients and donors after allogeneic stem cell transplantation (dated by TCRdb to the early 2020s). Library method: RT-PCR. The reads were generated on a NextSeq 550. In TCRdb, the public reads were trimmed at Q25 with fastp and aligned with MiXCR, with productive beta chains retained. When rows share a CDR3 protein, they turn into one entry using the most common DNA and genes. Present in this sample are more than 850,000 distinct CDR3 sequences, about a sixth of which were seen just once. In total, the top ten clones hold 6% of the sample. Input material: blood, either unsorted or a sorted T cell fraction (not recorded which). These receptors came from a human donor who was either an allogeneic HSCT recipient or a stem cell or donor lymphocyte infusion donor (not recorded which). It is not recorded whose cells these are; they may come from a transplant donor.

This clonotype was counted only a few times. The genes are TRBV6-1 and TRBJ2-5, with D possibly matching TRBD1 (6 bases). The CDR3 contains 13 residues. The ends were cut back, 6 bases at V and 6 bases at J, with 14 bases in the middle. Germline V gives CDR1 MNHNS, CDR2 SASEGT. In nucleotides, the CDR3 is TGTGCCAGCAGCCTACAGGGCGCGCAGACCCAGTACTTC. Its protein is CASSLQGAQTQYF.

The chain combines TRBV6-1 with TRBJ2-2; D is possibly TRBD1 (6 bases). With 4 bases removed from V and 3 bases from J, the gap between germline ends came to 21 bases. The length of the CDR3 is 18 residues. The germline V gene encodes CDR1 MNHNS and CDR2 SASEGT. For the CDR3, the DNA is TGTGCCAGCAGTGCTCTCGTCACAGGGTTTCGGGACACCGGGGAGCTGTTTTTT. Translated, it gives CASSALVTGFRDTGELFF.

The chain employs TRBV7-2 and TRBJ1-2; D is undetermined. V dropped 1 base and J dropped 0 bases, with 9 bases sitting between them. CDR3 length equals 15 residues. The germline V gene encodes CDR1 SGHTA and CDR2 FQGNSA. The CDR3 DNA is TGTGCCAGCAGCTTAGGAGCGTTAGCTAACTATGGCTACACCTTC. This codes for CASSLGALANYGYTF.

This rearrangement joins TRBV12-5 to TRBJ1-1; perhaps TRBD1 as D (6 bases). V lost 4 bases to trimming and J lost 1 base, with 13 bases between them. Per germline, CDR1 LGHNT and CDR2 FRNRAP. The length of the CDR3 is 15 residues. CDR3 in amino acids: CASGSPGHSNTEAFF. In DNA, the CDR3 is TGTGCTAGTGGTTCGCCGGGACACTCGAACACTGAAGCTTTCTTT.

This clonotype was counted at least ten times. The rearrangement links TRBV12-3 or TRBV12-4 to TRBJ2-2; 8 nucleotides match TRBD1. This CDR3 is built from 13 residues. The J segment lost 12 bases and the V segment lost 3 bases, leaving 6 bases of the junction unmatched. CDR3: CASSLTGAGQLFF. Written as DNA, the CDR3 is TGTGCCAGCAGTTTGACAGGGGCAGGGCAGCTGTTTTTT.

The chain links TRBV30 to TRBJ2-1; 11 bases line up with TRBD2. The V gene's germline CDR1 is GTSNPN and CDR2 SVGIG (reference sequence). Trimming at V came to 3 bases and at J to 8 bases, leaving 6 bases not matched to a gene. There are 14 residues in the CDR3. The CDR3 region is CAWRTSGRGDEQFF. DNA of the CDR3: TGTGCCTGGAGAACTAGCGGGAGAGGGGATGAGCAGTTCTTC.

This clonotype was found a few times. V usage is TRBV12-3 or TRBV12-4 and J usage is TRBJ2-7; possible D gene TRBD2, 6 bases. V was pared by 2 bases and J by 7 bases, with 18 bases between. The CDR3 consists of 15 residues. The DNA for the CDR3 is TGTGCCAGCAGTTTATCCGGGACGATCGGAGGGGAGCAGTACTTC. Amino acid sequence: CASSLSGTIGGEQYF.

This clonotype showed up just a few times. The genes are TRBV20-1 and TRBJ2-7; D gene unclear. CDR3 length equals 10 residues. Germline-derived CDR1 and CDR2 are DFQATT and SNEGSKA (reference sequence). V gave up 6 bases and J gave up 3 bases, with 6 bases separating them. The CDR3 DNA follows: TGCAGTGCCATTTACTACGAGCAGTACTTC. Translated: CSAIYYEQYF.

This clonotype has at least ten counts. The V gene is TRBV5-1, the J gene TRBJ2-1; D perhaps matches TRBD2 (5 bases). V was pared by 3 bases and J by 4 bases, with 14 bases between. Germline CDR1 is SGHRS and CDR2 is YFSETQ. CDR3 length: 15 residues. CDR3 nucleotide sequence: TGCGCCAGCAGCTCCTCGCTAGCAACGTACAATGAGCAGTTCTTC. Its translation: CASSSSLATYNEQFF. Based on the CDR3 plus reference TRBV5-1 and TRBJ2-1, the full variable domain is KAGVTQTPRYLIKTRGQQVTLSCSPISGHRSVSWYQQTPGQGLQFLFEYFSETQRNKGNFPGRFSGRQFSNSRSEMNVSTLELGDSALYLCASSSSLATYNEQFFGPGTRLTVL.

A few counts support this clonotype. CDR3 amino acids: CSGIVRDRGGQPQHF. The CDR3 bases are TGCAGTGGCATCGTTCGGGACAGGGGAGGTCAGCCCCAGCATTTT. This chain links TRBV20-1 with TRBJ1-5, with TRBD1 matching over 10 bases. This CDR3 region has 15 residues. CDR1 is DFQATT and CDR2 is SNEGSKA in the germline V gene (reference sequence). After removal of 7 bases from V and 6 bases from J, the junction contained 12 bases not matched to a gene.